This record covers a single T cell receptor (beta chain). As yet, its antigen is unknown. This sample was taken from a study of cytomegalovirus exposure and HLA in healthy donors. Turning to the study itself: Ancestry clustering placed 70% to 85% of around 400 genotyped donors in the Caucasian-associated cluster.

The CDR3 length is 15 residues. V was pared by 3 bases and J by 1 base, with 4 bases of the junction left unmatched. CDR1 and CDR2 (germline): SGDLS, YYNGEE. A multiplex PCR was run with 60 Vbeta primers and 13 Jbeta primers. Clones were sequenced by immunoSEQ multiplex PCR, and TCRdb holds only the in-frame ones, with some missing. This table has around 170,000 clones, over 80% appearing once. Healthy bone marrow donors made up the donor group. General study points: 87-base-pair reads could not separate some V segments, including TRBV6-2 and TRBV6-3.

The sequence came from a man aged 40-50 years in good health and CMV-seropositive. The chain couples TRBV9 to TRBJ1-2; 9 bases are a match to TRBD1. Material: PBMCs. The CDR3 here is CASSGTGVFNYGYTF. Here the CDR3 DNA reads TGTGCCAGCAGCGGGACAGGGGTTTTTAACTATGGCTACACCTTC. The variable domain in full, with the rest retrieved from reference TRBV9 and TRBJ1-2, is DSGVTQTPKHLITATGQRVTLRCSPRSGDLSVYWYQQSLDQGLQFLIQYYNGEERAKGNILERFSAQQFPDLHSELNLSSLELGDSALYFCASSGTGVFNYGYTFGSGTRLTVV.